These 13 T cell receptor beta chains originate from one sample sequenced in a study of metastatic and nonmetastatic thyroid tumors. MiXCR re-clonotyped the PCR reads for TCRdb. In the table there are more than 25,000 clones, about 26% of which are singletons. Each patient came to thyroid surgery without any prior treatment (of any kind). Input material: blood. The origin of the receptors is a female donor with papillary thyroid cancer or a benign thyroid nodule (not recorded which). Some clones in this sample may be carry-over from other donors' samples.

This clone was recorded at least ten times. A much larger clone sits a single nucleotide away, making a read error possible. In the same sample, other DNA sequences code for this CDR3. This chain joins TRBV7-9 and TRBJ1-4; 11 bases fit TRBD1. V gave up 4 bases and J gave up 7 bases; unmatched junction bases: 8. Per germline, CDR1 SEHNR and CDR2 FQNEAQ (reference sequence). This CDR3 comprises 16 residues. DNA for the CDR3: TGTGCCAGCAGCTCCGGACAGGGGGCAGACGGTGAAAAACTGTTTTTT. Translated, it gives CASSSGQGADGEKLFF. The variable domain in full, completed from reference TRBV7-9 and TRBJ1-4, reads DTGVSQNPRHKITKRGQNVTFRCDPISEHNRLYWYRQTLGQGPEFLTYFQNEAQLEKSRLLSDRFSAERPKGSFSTLEIQRTEQGDSAMYLCASSSGQGADGEKLFFGSGTQLSVL.

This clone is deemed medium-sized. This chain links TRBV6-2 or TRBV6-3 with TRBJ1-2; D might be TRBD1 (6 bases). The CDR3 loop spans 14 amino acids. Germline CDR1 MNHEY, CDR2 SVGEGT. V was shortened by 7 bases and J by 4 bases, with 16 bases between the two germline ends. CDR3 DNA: TGTGCCAGCATCCTCCGGGGGGGCCTCTATGGCTACACCTTC. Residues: CASILRGGLYGYTF.

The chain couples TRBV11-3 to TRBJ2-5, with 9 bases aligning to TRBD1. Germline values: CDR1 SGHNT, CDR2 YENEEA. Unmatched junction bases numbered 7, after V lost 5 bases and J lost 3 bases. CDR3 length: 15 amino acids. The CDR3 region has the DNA TGTGCCAGCAGCGGCCGAGGGACAGGGAAAGAGACCCAGTACTTC. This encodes CASSGRGTGKETQYF.

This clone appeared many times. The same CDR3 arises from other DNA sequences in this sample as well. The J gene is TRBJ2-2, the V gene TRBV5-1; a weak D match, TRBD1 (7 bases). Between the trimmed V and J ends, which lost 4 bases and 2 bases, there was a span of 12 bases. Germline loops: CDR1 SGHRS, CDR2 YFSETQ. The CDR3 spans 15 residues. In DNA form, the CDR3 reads TGCGCCAGCAGCACAGGGGACTCCAACACCGGGGAGCTGTTTTTT. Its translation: CASSTGDSNTGELFF.

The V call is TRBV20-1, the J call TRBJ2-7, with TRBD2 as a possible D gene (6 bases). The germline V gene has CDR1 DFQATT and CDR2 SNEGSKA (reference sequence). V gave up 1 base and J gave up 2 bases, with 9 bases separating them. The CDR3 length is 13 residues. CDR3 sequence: CSARGTTAYEQYF. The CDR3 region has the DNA TGCAGTGCTAGAGGGACTACTGCCTACGAGCAGTACTTC.

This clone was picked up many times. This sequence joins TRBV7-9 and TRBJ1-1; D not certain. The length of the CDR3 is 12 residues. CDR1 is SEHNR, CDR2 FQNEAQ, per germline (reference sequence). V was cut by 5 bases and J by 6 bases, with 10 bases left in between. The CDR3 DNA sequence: TGTGCCAGCAGCCTATCAGGATCTGAAGCTTTCTTT. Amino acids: CASSLSGSEAFF.

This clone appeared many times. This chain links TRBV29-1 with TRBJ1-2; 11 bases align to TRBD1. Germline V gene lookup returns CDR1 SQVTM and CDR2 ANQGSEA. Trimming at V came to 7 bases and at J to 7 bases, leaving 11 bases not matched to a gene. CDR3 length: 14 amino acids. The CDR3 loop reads CSAKTGTGGSGYTF. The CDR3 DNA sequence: TGCAGCGCAAAAACCGGGACAGGGGGTTCTGGCTACACCTTC.

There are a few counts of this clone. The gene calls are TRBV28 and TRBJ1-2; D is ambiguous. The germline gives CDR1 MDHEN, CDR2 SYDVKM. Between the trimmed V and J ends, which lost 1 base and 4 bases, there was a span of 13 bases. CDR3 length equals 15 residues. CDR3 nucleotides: TGTGCCAGCAGTTTATTTAGTATTAGGGTCTATGGCTACACCTTC. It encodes CASSLFSIRVYGYTF.

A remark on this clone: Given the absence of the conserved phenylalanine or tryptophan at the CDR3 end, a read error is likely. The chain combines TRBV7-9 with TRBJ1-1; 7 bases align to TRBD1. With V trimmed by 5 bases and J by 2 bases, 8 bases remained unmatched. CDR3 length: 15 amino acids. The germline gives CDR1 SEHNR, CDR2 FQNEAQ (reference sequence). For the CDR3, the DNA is TGTGCCAGCAGCCCCCGACAGGGACTTAACACTGAAGCTTTCTCT. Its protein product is CASSPRQGLNTEAFS.

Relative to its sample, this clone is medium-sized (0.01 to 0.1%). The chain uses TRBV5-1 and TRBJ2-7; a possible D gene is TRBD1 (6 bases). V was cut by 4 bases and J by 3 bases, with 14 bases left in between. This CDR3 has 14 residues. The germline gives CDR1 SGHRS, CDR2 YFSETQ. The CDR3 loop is CASSVATGNYEQYF. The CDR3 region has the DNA TGCGCCAGCAGCGTAGCGACAGGAAACTACGAGCAGTACTTC. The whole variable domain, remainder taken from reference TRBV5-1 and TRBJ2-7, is KAGVTQTPRYLIKTRGQQVTLSCSPISGHRSVSWYQQTPGQGLQFLFEYFSETQRNKGNFPGRFSGRQFSNSRSEMNVSTLELGDSALYLCASSVATGNYEQYFGPGTRLTVT.

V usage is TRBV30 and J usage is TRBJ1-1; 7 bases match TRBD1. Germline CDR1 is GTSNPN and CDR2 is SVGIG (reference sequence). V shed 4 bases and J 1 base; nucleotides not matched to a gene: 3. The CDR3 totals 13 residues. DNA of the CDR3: TGTGCCTGGAAACCAGGGGGGAACACTGAAGCTTTCTTT. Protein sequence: CAWKPGGNTEAFF.

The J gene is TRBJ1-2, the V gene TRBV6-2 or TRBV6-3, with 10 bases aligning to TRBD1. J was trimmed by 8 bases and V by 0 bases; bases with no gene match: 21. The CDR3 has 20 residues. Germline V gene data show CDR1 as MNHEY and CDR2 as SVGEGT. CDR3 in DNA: TGTGCCAGCAGTTACTCTGAGGCAGTCTCCCCAGACAGGGGGCGAGGAGGCTACACCTTC. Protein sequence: CASSYSEAVSPDRGRGGYTF.

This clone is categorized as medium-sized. The CDR3 sequence: CASRPEGHSYEQYF. CDR3 DNA sequence: TGCGCCAGCAGACCAGAGGGACACTCCTACGAGCAGTACTTC. V gene TRBV5-1 combines with J gene TRBJ2-7; the D gene is possibly TRBD1 (6 bases). Germline CDR1 and CDR2: SGHRS and YFSETQ. CDR3 size: 14 residues. Trimming removed 5 bases at V and 0 bases at J, with 12 bases between.